Listed here are 20 T cell receptor beta chains from one sample, sequenced in a study of technical replicates of blood from a few donors. TCRdb's copy holds only in-frame clones and misses some; the assay was immunoSEQ multiplex PCR. The sample has under 90,000 clones, 85% to 95% seen once; the top ten hold 0.2% to 0.3%. The source material was T cells isolated from PBMCs. These receptors all come from a human donor in good health.

This clone has just one count. CDR3 protein: CAITPVLGTQYF. CDR3 nucleotides: TGTGCCATCACCCCAGTCCTAGGTACGCAGTATTTT. This chain links TRBV10-3 with TRBJ2-3; no clear D gene. V lost 7 bases and J lost 8, with 13 bases in between. Germline CDR1 reads ENHRY; CDR2 reads SYGVKD. The CDR3 is made up of 12 amino acids.

This chain uses TRBV5-1 with TRBJ2-3, with D possibly TRBD2 on 6 matching bases. CDR1 and CDR2 from the germline V gene are SGHRS and YFSETQ. Trimming left V 5 bases short and J 1 base short, with 11 bases between. The CDR3 has 14 amino acids. The CDR3 spells CASRTGVRTDTQYF. In DNA, the CDR3 is TGCGCCAGCAGGACGGGGGTCCGCACAGATACGCAGTATTTT.

This clone was found once. V usage is TRBV19 and J usage is TRBJ2-7; 7 bases line up with TRBD1. Per germline, CDR1 LNHDA and CDR2 SQIVND (reference sequence). The J segment lost 0 bases and the V segment lost 1 base, leaving 3 bases of the junction unmatched. The CDR3 loop spans 15 amino acids. CDR3 nucleotides: TGTGCCAGTAGTATAGGGACAGGTTTCTCCTACGAGCAGTACTTC. Translation: CASSIGTGFSYEQYF.

This rearrangement joins TRBV2 to TRBJ2-1; tentatively, D is TRBD1 (6 bases). With 11 bases removed from V and 9 bases from J, the gap between germline ends came to 20 bases. The CDR3 contains 13 residues. Germline CDR1 SNHLY, CDR2 FYNNEI. CDR3 in DNA: TGTGCCGACTACTTACAGGGCCCCGGTGAGCAGTTCTTC. It codes for CADYLQGPGEQFF.

This chain joins TRBV7-9 and TRBJ2-3; the D gene is possibly TRBD1 (5 bases). This CDR3 region has 15 residues. V was trimmed by 0 bases and J by 0 bases, leaving 7 bases between them. Germline lookup yields CDR1 SEHNR and CDR2 FQNEAQ (reference sequence). CDR3 loop: CASSLAQASTDTQYF. Written as DNA, the CDR3 is TGTGCCAGCAGCTTAGCACAGGCTAGCACAGATACGCAGTATTTT.

This clone was detected once. The chain carries TRBV29-1 and TRBJ2-2, with 7 bases lining up with TRBD1. The CDR3 has 15 residues. V was pared by 2 bases and J by 6 bases, with 9 bases of the junction left unmatched. Germline values: CDR1 SQVTM, CDR2 ANQGSEA. This CDR3 reads CSVETGTDVAGELFF. CDR3 bases: TGCAGCGTTGAAACCGGGACAGACGTAGCCGGGGAGCTGTTTTTT.

This sequence joins TRBV4-1 and TRBJ2-7, with D unclear. The CDR3 runs 15 residues. Germline-derived CDR1 and CDR2 are MGHRA and YSYEKL. Trimming took off 4 bases at V and 5 bases at J, with 18 bases between the two ends. CDR3 sequence: CASSREGVSGDEQYF. The DNA of the CDR3 is TGCGCCAGCAGCCGAGAAGGAGTATCGGGTGACGAGCAGTACTTC.

The chain joins TRBV7-9 to TRBJ2-3, with D possibly being TRBD1 (6 bases). CDR3 size: 12 residues. V lost 5 bases and J 5 bases, leaving 8 bases between the germline ends. Germline CDR1 reads SEHNR; CDR2 reads FQNEAQ (reference sequence). The chain's CDR3 is CASSLTGDTQYF. DNA for the CDR3: TGTGCCAGCAGCCTGACAGGAGATACGCAGTATTTT.

This chain joins TRBV9 and TRBJ2-6; 9 positions agree with TRBD1. V lost 4 bases and J lost 0; bases outside the gene matches: 11. The CDR3 has 19 residues. CDR1 is SGDLS and CDR2 is YYNGEE in the germline V gene. CDR3 loop: CASSYGQGRPNSGANVLTF. CDR3 coding DNA: TGTGCCAGCAGCTATGGACAGGGGCGGCCGAACTCTGGGGCCAACGTCCTGACTTTC.

V is TRBV4-1 and J is TRBJ2-7; TRBD1 might be the D (5 bases). The ends were cut back, 1 base at V and 2 bases at J, with 15 bases in the middle. Germline loops: CDR1 MGHRA, CDR2 YSYEKL. The CDR3 length is 16 residues. Here the CDR3 reads CASSQVLLQATYEQYF. The CDR3 DNA reads as TGCGCCAGCAGCCAAGTACTCCTACAGGCTACCTACGAGCAGTACTTC.

This chain connects TRBV5-1 to TRBJ2-1; 10 bases map to TRBD1. V lost 1 base and J lost 5; bases outside the gene matches: 3. Per the germline V gene, CDR1 is SGHRS and CDR2 is YFSETQ. This CDR3 has 15 residues. The CDR3 here is CASSLTGTGDNEQFF. In nucleotides, the CDR3 is TGCGCCAGCAGCTTGACCGGGACAGGGGACAATGAGCAGTTCTTC.

The chain has TRBV5-1 and TRBJ2-7; 10 bases line up with TRBD1. J was trimmed by 0 bases and V by 3 bases; bases with no gene match: 0. CDR1 is SGHRS and CDR2 is YFSETQ in the germline V gene. The CDR3 consists of 14 residues. The CDR3 coding sequence is TGCGCCAGCAGCTGGACAGGGGGCTCCTACGAGCAGTACTTC. It is translated as CASSWTGGSYEQYF.

V is TRBV27 and J is TRBJ2-3; D gene uncertain. This CDR3 spans 13 amino acids. The V and J ends lost 2 bases and 1 base respectively, with 4 bases between them. In germline, CDR1 is MNHEY, CDR2 SMNVEV (reference sequence). This chain's CDR3 is CASSLAGTDTQYF. In DNA, the CDR3 is TGTGCCAGCAGTTTAGCGGGCACAGATACGCAGTATTTT.

The V call is TRBV19, the J call TRBJ1-2; the D is unclear. The germline gives CDR1 LNHDA, CDR2 SQIVND (reference sequence). The CDR3 totals 14 residues. Trimming took off 1 base at V and 7 bases at J, with 13 bases between the two ends. The DNA of the CDR3 is TGTGCCAGTAGTATAGCGGCGGTTCGGTTTGGCTACACCTTC. Its protein product is CASSIAAVRFGYTF.

Here the CDR3 reads CASSEYGSGDQETQYF. The CDR3 bases are TGTGCCAGCAGTGAATACGGTAGCGGAGACCAAGAGACCCAGTACTTC. This rearrangement joins TRBV2 to TRBJ2-5, with a weak D call TRBD2 (6 bases). The CDR3 totals 16 residues. V was clipped by 2 bases and J by 0 bases, with 13 bases between them. Germline V lookup: CDR1 SNHLY, CDR2 FYNNEI.

The V gene is TRBV27, the J gene TRBJ1-2; D gene uncertain. With 4 bases removed from V and 8 bases from J, the gap between germline ends came to 14 bases. Looked up from germline, CDR1 is MNHEY and CDR2 is SMNVEV (reference sequence). The CDR3 extends over 13 amino acids. The chain's CDR3 is CASSYESGWGYTF. The CDR3 bases are TGTGCCAGCAGTTATGAATCCGGGTGGGGCTACACCTTC.

This clone was counted only a few times. The V and J genes are TRBV15 and TRBJ2-5; D is possibly TRBD1 (6 bases). Germline CDR1 reads LNHNV; CDR2 reads YYDKDF (reference sequence). This CDR3 spans 15 amino acids. The V end lost 5 bases, the J end lost 1 base, and 14 bases lay between the germline ends. As DNA, the CDR3 is TGTGCCACCAGCTCTCATTCAGGGGTCCAAGAGACCCAGTACTTC. It is translated as CATSSHSGVQETQYF.

The CDR3 reads CASRRTGAHYEQYF. The CDR3 coding sequence is TGTGCCAGCAGAAGGACAGGGGCCCACTACGAGCAGTACTTC. V is TRBV28 and J is TRBJ2-7; 9 nucleotides align to TRBD1. V lost 6 bases to trimming and J lost 3 bases; unmatched junction nucleotides: 6. The CDR3 has 14 amino acids. CDR1 and CDR2 (germline): MDHEN, SYDVKM. The full variable domain, completed using reference TRBV28 and TRBJ2-7, is DVKVTQSSRYLVKRTGEKVFLECVQDMDHENMFWYRQDPGLGLRLIYFSYDVKMKEKGDIPEGYSVSREKKERFSLILESASTNQTSMYLCASRRTGAHYEQYFGPGTRLTVT.

As regards this clone: Other nucleotide sequences from this sample produce the same CDR3. The chain employs TRBV5-1 and TRBJ1-2; tentative D call: TRBD1 (6 bases). The germline V gene encodes CDR1 SGHRS and CDR2 YFSETQ. The V gene lost 0 bases and the J gene lost 3 bases, with 12 bases spanning the gap. This CDR3 has 15 amino acids. The CDR3 region is CASSLGQGRDYGYTF. For the CDR3, the DNA is TGCGCCAGCAGCTTGGGTCAGGGGCGCGACTATGGCTACACCTTC.

The J gene is TRBJ2-1, the V gene TRBV7-9; the match to TRBD1 covers 7 bases. CDR3 length: 16 amino acids. Trimming cost V 5 bases and J 0 bases; bases outside gene matches: 7. CDR1 SEHNR and CDR2 FQNEAQ come from the germline V gene (reference sequence). CDR3 protein: CASSRTTGDSYNEQFF. The CDR3 DNA reads as TGTGCCAGCAGCCGAACTACAGGGGACTCCTACAATGAGCAGTTCTTC.